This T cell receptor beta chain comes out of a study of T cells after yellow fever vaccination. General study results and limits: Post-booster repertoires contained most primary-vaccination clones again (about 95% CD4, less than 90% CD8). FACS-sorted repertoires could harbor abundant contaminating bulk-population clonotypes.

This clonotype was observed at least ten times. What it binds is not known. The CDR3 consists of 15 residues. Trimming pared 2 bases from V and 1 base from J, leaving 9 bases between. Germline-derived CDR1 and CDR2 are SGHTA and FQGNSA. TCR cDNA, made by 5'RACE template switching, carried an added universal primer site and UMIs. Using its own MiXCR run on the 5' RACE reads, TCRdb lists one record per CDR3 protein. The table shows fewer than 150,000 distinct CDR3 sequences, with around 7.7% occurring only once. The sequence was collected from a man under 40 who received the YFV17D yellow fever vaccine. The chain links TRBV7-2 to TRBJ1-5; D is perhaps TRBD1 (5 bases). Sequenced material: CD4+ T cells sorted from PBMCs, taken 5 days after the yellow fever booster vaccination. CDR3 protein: CASSLLRGSNQPQHF. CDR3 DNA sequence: TGTGCCAGCAGCTTACTCCGGGGGAGCAATCAGCCCCAGCATTTT.